This is a list of T cell receptor beta chains from one sample in a study of T cell repertoires in cytomegalovirus infection. A single record per CDR3 protein comes from TCRdb applying MiXCR to the reads. The profile covers approximately 390,000 distinct CDR3 sequences, with roughly 34% appearing a single time and 13% taken by the ten largest. Their antigen targets remain unknown. The sequences come from cultured PBMCs, collected from culture after CMV antigen stimulation. The receptor source for this set is a human donor in good health (CMV status not recorded). Some clones in this sample may be carry-over from other donors' samples. CDR3s leave out the opening cysteine and the closing phenylalanine or tryptophan. The size field is filled for only some rows; it gives once, few, many or a size class.

V gene: TRBV7-9
clone size: .
CDR3 protein: ASSLALTVNNEQF

V gene: TRBV7-6
clone size: few
CDR3 protein: ASSDLAGRTDTQY

V gene: TRBV5-1
clone size: .
CDR3 protein: ASSFFRNTEAF

V gene: TRBV4-1
clone size: .
CDR3 protein: ASSPSGTGGITDTQY

V gene: TRBV6-2/TRBV6-3
clone size: .
CDR3 protein: ASSLLKIYEQF

V gene: TRBV11-3
clone size: .
CDR3 protein: ASSLDQRGEQF

V gene: TRBV7-2
clone size: .
CDR3 protein: ASSYYSYPEAF

V gene: TRBV30
clone size: many
CDR3 protein: AWSGTAGNTIY

V gene: TRBV7-2
clone size: once
CDR3 protein: ASSLESGGERPQH

V gene: TRBV10-3
clone size: .
CDR3 protein: AISEITSGSNNEQF

V gene: TRBV4-1
clone size: .
CDR3 protein: ASSQRGPPNYGYT

V gene: TRBV5-6
clone size: .
CDR3 protein: ASSFLGPSSYNSPLH

V gene: TRBV7-2
clone size: .
CDR3 protein: ASSIRGLRQETQY

V gene: TRBV15
clone size: .
CDR3 protein: ATSRDLTGGSYDQY

V gene: TRBV15
clone size: .
CDR3 protein: ATSRDPGGSGRTDTQY

V gene: TRBV6-5
clone size: few
CDR3 protein: ASRGGTGLRAF

V gene: TRBV7-6
clone size: many
CDR3 protein: ASSSYNSPLH

V gene: TRBV27
clone size: .
CDR3 protein: ASRVTSAYTDTQY

V gene: TRBV4-1
clone size: .
CDR3 protein: ASSQVMTSGSLSSYEQY

V gene: TRBV7-8
clone size: few
CDR3 protein: ASSSRSSAINEQF

V gene: TRBV6-6
clone size: .
CDR3 protein: ASSYSKLTQPV

V gene: TRBV20-1
clone size: .
CDR3 protein: SARVAGLSYNEQF

V gene: TRBV2
clone size: few
CDR3 protein: ASFEGHQETQY

V gene: TRBV4-3
clone size: .
CDR3 protein: ASSQDIYGTGSPEQY

V gene: TRBV7-9
clone size: .
CDR3 protein: ASFGEVFPYEQY

V gene: TRBV12-3/TRBV12-4
clone size: few
CDR3 protein: ASSYTSSGAF